This T cell receptor beta chain was obtained from a study of T cell repertoires in aging, cancer and after chemotherapy. The template was genomic DNA from peripheral blood, not RNA. The ends lost 6 bases at V and 6 bases at J; junction bases unmatched: 12. CDR3 length equals 16 residues. Germline V gene sequence: CDR1 MNHEY, CDR2 SVGAGI. The sample holds one count of this clonotype. A mixed TRB-A/B primer pool amplified rearranged TRB by multiplex touch-down PCR. Each CDR3 protein is one row after TCRdb ran MiXCR on the multiplex PCR reads. Of about 17,000 distinct CDR3 sequences detected, 50% appear once; the ten largest clones hold more than 9%.

The sequenced material came from blood. The chain joins TRBV6-5 to TRBJ1-4; 8 bases are a match to TRBD1. The TCR sequence derives from a human donor in good health. CDR3 bases: TGTGCCAGCAGCCCCCGGGACAGGTCCGTGTATGAAAAACTGTTTTTT. Translating it yields CASSPRDRSVYEKLFF.